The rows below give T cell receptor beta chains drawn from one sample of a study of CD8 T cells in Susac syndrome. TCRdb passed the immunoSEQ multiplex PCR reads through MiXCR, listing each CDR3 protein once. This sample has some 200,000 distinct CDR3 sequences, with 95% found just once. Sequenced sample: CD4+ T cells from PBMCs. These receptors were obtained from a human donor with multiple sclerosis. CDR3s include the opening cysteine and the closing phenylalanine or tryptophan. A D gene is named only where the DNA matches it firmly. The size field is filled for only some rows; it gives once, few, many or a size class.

CDR3: CATSPRGLSYGYTF
DNA: TGTGCCACCAGTCCGAGGGGGCTAAGCTATGGCTACACCTTC
V: TRBV24-1
J: TRBJ1-2
D: TRBD1
size: once

CDR3: CASSTGTDLSPQHF
DNA: TGTGCCAGCAGCACCGGGACCGACCTTTCGCCCCAGCATTTT
V: TRBV12-3/TRBV12-4
J: TRBJ1-5
D: .
size: .

CDR3: CASSLVLAGGTHNEQFF
DNA: TGCGCCAGCAGCTTGGTGCTAGCGGGAGGTACCCACAATGAGCAGTTCTTC
V: TRBV5-1
J: TRBJ2-1
D: TRBD2
size: .

CDR3: CASSVGVQSTGELFF
DNA: TGTGCCAGCAGCGTAGGGGTCCAGTCTACCGGGGAGCTGTTTTTT
V: TRBV9
J: TRBJ2-2
D: .
size: once

CDR3: CASSAQQGGEQYF
DNA: TGTGCCAGCAGCGCCCAGCAGGGGGGCGAGCAGTACTTC
V: TRBV7-3
J: TRBJ2-7
D: .
size: .

CDR3: CSVERTTGAEAFF
DNA: TGCAGCGTTGAAAGAACAACAGGGGCTGAAGCTTTCTTT
V: TRBV29-1
J: TRBJ1-1
D: TRBD1
size: .

CDR3: CSFKNTEAFF
DNA: TGCAGCTTTAAGAACACTGAAGCTTTCTTT
V: TRBV29-1
J: TRBJ1-1
D: .
size: once

CDR3: CSARVGGVYGYTF
DNA: TGCAGTGCTAGAGTGGGGGGGGTCTATGGCTACACCTTC
V: TRBV20-1
J: TRBJ1-2
D: .
size: .

CDR3: CATRERIGDTQYF
DNA: TGTGCCACCAGAGAACGGATTGGAGATACGCAGTATTTT
V: TRBV24-1
J: TRBJ2-3
D: .
size: once

CDR3: CASGRGDNEKLFF
DNA: TGCGCCAGTGGTCGAGGCGATAATGAAAAACTGTTTTTT
V: TRBV10-2
J: TRBJ1-4
D: .
size: once

CDR3: CASSPTGDTQYF
DNA: TGTGCCAGCAGCCCTACAGGGGATACGCAGTATTTT
V: TRBV9
J: TRBJ2-3
D: .
size: few

CDR3: CASSSSNRGGGSYEQYF
DNA: TGCGCCAGCAGCTCGTCAAACAGGGGCGGCGGCTCCTACGAGCAGTACTTC
V: TRBV5-1
J: TRBJ2-7
D: TRBD1
size: .

CDR3: CASSPLPGQDYGYTF
DNA: TGTGCCAGCTCACCACTTCCGGGGCAGGACTATGGCTACACCTTC
V: TRBV18
J: TRBJ1-2
D: .
size: .

CDR3: CASSEARDTDTQYF
DNA: TGTGCCAGCAGTGAAGCGCGGGATACAGATACGCAGTATTTT
V: TRBV2
J: TRBJ2-3
D: .
size: .

CDR3: CASSLETDTQYF
DNA: TGTGCCAGCAGCTTAGAGACAGATACGCAGTATTTT
V: TRBV7-9
J: TRBJ2-3
D: .
size: .

CDR3: CASSTPGLAVTPGETQYF
DNA: TGCGCCAGCAGCACGCCGGGACTAGCGGTCACCCCGGGGGAGACCCAGTACTTC
V: TRBV5-1
J: TRBJ2-5
D: TRBD2
size: .

CDR3: CASSISGAEQYF
DNA: TGTGCCAGTAGTATTTCTGGGGCCGAGCAGTACTTC
V: TRBV19
J: TRBJ2-7
D: .
size: .

CDR3: CASSLDSGGNQPQHF
DNA: TGTGCCAGCAGCTTAGATTCGGGTGGCAATCAGCCCCAGCATTTT
V: TRBV7-2
J: TRBJ1-5
D: .
size: .

CDR3: CASSPSGLRGGYTF
DNA: TGTGCCAGCAGCCCGTCGGGACTTCGAGGGGGCTACACCTTC
V: TRBV7-2
J: TRBJ1-2
D: .
size: .

CDR3: CASSQPPVRGLYNEQFF
DNA: TGTGCCAGCAGCCAACCTCCCGTGCGGGGACTTTACAATGAGCAGTTCTTC
V: TRBV14
J: TRBJ2-1
D: .
size: .

CDR3: CASSLEGVVGTSYGYTF
DNA: TGCGCCAGCAGCTTGGAAGGGGTTGTGGGTACCTCCTATGGCTACACCTTC
V: TRBV5-1
J: TRBJ1-2
D: .
size: .

CDR3: CASMSLGTGLPPYGYTF
DNA: TGTGCCAGCATGTCCCTCGGGACAGGGCTCCCTCCCTATGGCTACACCTTC
V: TRBV28
J: TRBJ1-2
D: TRBD1
size: .

CDR3: CASSPQSPGGQSEAFF
DNA: TGTGCCAGCTCACCACAATCTCCAGGCGGGCAGAGTGAAGCTTTCTTT
V: TRBV18
J: TRBJ1-1
D: .
size: .

CDR3: CSAGEGEAFF
DNA: TGCAGCGCTGGAGAGGGTGAAGCTTTCTTT
V: TRBV29-1
J: TRBJ1-1
D: .
size: .

CDR3: CASSQRRLAEAFF
DNA: TGTGCCAGCAGCCAAAGGAGGCTCGCTGAAGCTTTCTTT
V: TRBV3-1
J: TRBJ1-1
D: .
size: .

CDR3: CASSPRGVLSYNEQFF
DNA: TGTGCCAGCAGCCCGCGGGGAGTACTCTCCTACAATGAGCAGTTCTTC
V: TRBV13
J: TRBJ2-1
D: .
size: .

CDR3: CASRMLAGHTDTQYF
DNA: TGTGCCAGCCGGATGCTAGCGGGGCACACAGATACGCAGTATTTT
V: TRBV7-2
J: TRBJ2-3
D: TRBD2
size: once

CDR3: CASSLARSWRTYGYTF
DNA: TGTGCCAGCAGTTTAGCGCGGTCTTGGCGGACCTATGGCTACACCTTC
V: TRBV12-3/TRBV12-4
J: TRBJ1-2
D: .
size: .